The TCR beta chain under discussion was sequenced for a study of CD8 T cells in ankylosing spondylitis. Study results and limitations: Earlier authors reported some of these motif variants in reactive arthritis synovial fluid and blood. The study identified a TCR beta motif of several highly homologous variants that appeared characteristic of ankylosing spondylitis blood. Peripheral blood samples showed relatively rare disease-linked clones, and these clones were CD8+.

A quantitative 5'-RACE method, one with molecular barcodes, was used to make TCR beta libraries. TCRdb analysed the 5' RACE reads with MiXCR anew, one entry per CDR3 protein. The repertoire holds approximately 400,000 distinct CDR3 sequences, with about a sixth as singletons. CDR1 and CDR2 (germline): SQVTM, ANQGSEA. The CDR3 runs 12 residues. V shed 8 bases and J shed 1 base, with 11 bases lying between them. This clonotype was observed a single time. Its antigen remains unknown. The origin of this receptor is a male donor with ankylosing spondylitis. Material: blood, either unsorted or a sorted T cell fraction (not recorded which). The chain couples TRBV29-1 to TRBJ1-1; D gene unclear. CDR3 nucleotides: TGCAGCATTGGGGATGGGAACACTGAAGCTTTCTTT. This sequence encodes CSIGDGNTEAFF. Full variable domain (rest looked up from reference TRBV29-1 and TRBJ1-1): SAVISQKPSRDICQRGTSLTIQCQVDSQVTMMFWYRQQPGQSLTLIATANQGSEATYESGFVIDKFPISRPNLTFSTLTVSNMSPEDSSIYLCSIGDGNTEAFFGQGTRLTVV.